This record concerns one TCR beta chain sequence. Time point meaning: baseline pretreatment blood. Sample treatment: 15 Gy SBRT to primary tumor, nephrectomy 4 weeks later. Using immunoSEQ multiplex PCR, the repertoire was profiled, and TCRdb retains in-frame clones only, with some absent. This table has around 46,000 clones, roughly four fifths appearing once. Per the germline V gene, CDR1 is ENHRY and CDR2 is SYGVKD. The ends were cut back, 1 base at V and 3 bases at J, with 10 bases in the middle. The CDR3 covers 14 residues. This entry is derived from a study of radiation and T cells in renal cell carcinoma. About the research overall: Nephrectomy followed 15 Gy stereotactic body radiation by 4 weeks.

The sample was blood, taken from a patient whose treatment included radiotherapy and nephrectomy. This sequence originates from a woman in her 70s with renal cell carcinoma. The genes are TRBV10-3 and TRBJ2-7, with D possibly TRBD1 on 5 matching bases. CDR3 region: CAISEWQGSYEQYF. In DNA, the CDR3 is TGTGCCATCAGTGAGTGGCAGGGCAGCTACGAGCAGTACTTC.